A selection of T cell receptor beta chains follows, all from one sample in a study of Ad26.COV2.S vaccination and SARS-CoV-2 variants. Only in-frame clones appear in the TCRdb table, and some are missing; sequencing was by immunoSEQ multiplex PCR. The sample has roughly 300,000 clones, about 88% seen once. This material consisted of peripheral blood, taken in a trial of Ad26.COV2.S vaccine versus placebo. The receptor set was obtained from a person aged 18-60 years who received the Ad26.COV2.S COVID-19 vaccine or a placebo. Both conserved end residues are part of each CDR3. Fields, in order: J gene, clone size, D gene, V gene, CDR3 protein, CDR3 DNA. D genes are given only for firm matches. Expanded clones get a size class; other rows say once, few or many, or leave the size out.

J gene: TRBJ2-7; clone size: -; D gene: -; V gene: TRBV19; CDR3 protein: CASSSLDSHSSEQYF; CDR3 DNA: TGTGCCAGTAGTAGCCTAGACTCCCACTCGAGCGAGCAGTACTTC
J gene: TRBJ2-5; clone size: -; D gene: TRBD2; V gene: TRBV7-9; CDR3 protein: CASSFPGTSGGSSAPAQYF; CDR3 DNA: TGTGCCAGCAGCTTCCCTGGGACTAGCGGGGGGTCCTCTGCTCCGGCCCAGTACTTC
J gene: TRBJ1-2; clone size: -; D gene: -; V gene: TRBV28; CDR3 protein: CASSLGRGNYGYTF; CDR3 DNA: TGTGCCAGCAGTTTGGGAAGGGGAAACTATGGCTACACCTTC
J gene: TRBJ2-7; clone size: -; D gene: -; V gene: TRBV18; CDR3 protein: CASSPAGQKGEQYF; CDR3 DNA: TGTGCCAGCTCACCCGCCGGACAAAAAGGCGAGCAGTACTTC
J gene: TRBJ1-1; clone size: -; D gene: -; V gene: TRBV19; CDR3 protein: CASSVWGQTEAFF; CDR3 DNA: TGTGCCAGTAGTGTCTGGGGACAAACTGAAGCTTTCTTT
J gene: TRBJ1-5; clone size: few; D gene: TRBD1; V gene: TRBV19; CDR3 protein: CASSRTGGGNQPQHF; CDR3 DNA: TGTGCCAGTAGTCGGACAGGGGGTGGGAATCAGCCCCAGCATTTT
J gene: TRBJ2-7; clone size: -; D gene: TRBD2; V gene: TRBV7-8; CDR3 protein: CASSYRLAGGGPGEQYF; CDR3 DNA: TGTGCCAGCAGTTACCGACTAGCGGGAGGGGGGCCTGGCGAGCAGTACTTC
J gene: TRBJ2-1; clone size: once; D gene: TRBD2; V gene: TRBV5-4; CDR3 protein: CASSSTSGSYNEQFF; CDR3 DNA: TGTGCCAGCAGCTCAACTAGCGGGAGTTACAATGAGCAGTTCTTC
J gene: TRBJ2-5; clone size: -; D gene: -; V gene: TRBV30; CDR3 protein: CAWSMGGRETQYF; CDR3 DNA: TGTGCCTGGAGTATGGGGGGGCGAGAGACCCAGTACTTC
J gene: TRBJ2-5; clone size: -; D gene: -; V gene: TRBV7-2; CDR3 protein: CASSLLGPQYF; CDR3 DNA: TGTGCCAGCAGCTTATTGGGGCCCCAGTACTTC
J gene: TRBJ2-2; clone size: -; D gene: -; V gene: TRBV7-3; CDR3 protein: CASSLIGTSNTGELFF; CDR3 DNA: TGTGCCAGCAGCTTAATCGGGACGTCGAACACCGGGGAGCTGTTTTTT
J gene: TRBJ1-5; clone size: once; D gene: -; V gene: TRBV7-2; CDR3 protein: CASSLSGTNNQPQHF; CDR3 DNA: TGTGCCAGCAGCTTAAGCGGGACCAATAATCAGCCCCAGCATTTT
J gene: TRBJ2-5; clone size: -; D gene: TRBD2; V gene: TRBV25-1; CDR3 protein: CASTASGGRETQYF; CDR3 DNA: TGTGCCAGCACGGCTAGCGGGGGTAGGGAGACCCAGTACTTC
J gene: TRBJ2-1; clone size: -; D gene: -; V gene: TRBV7-9; CDR3 protein: CASSLEASPLNEQFF; CDR3 DNA: TGTGCCAGCAGCTTAGAGGCCAGCCCGTTGAATGAGCAGTTCTTC
J gene: TRBJ1-4; clone size: -; D gene: -; V gene: TRBV2; CDR3 protein: CASFVLPGEKLFF; CDR3 DNA: TGTGCCAGCTTCGTGCTTCCGGGCGAAAAACTGTTTTTT
J gene: TRBJ2-2; clone size: -; D gene: -; V gene: TRBV7-3; CDR3 protein: CASSRTGRTNTGELFF; CDR3 DNA: TGTGCCAGCAGCCGAACAGGGAGAACGAACACCGGGGAGCTGTTTTTT
J gene: TRBJ2-2; clone size: -; D gene: -; V gene: TRBV7-3; CDR3 protein: CASSSAPGNNELFF; CDR3 DNA: TGTGCCAGCAGCTCCGCCCCAGGTAACAATGAGCTGTTTTTT
J gene: TRBJ1-2; clone size: -; D gene: -; V gene: TRBV10-1; CDR3 protein: CASSEWGRMAYGYTF; CDR3 DNA: TGCGCCAGCAGTGAGTGGGGGCGTATGGCCTATGGCTACACCTTC
J gene: TRBJ1-6; clone size: -; D gene: TRBD1; V gene: TRBV4-3; CDR3 protein: CASSQDPDRENNSPLHF; CDR3 DNA: TGCGCCAGCAGCCAAGATCCGGACAGGGAGAATAATTCACCCCTCCACTTT
J gene: TRBJ1-1; clone size: -; D gene: -; V gene: TRBV5-1; CDR3 protein: CASSLGETAEAFF; CDR3 DNA: TGCGCCAGCAGCTTGGGGGAGACCGCTGAAGCTTTCTTT
J gene: TRBJ1-5; clone size: -; D gene: TRBD1; V gene: TRBV19; CDR3 protein: CASRAGGQPQHF; CDR3 DNA: TGTGCCAGTAGGGCAGGGGGTCAGCCCCAGCATTTT
J gene: TRBJ2-7; clone size: once; D gene: TRBD1; V gene: TRBV29-1; CDR3 protein: CSARTGGSYEQYF; CDR3 DNA: TGCAGCGCAAGGACAGGGGGCTCCTACGAGCAGTACTTC
J gene: TRBJ2-2; clone size: -; D gene: TRBD1; V gene: TRBV5-4; CDR3 protein: CASSPKRGQGATTGELFF; CDR3 DNA: TGTGCCAGCAGCCCGAAACGGGGACAGGGGGCAACCACCGGGGAGCTGTTTTTT
J gene: TRBJ2-7; clone size: -; D gene: -; V gene: TRBV7-2; CDR3 protein: CASSLVKYEQYF; CDR3 DNA: TGTGCCAGCAGCTTAGTCAAGTACGAGCAGTACTTC
J gene: TRBJ1-3; clone size: -; D gene: -; V gene: TRBV6-5; CDR3 protein: CASSYRRGNTIYF; CDR3 DNA: TGTGCCAGCAGTTACCGTAGGGGAAACACCATATATTTT
J gene: TRBJ1-2; clone size: -; D gene: -; V gene: TRBV30; CDR3 protein: CACTQGFYGYTF; CDR3 DNA: TGTGCCTGTACACAGGGTTTCTATGGCTACACCTTC
J gene: TRBJ1-3; clone size: -; D gene: -; V gene: TRBV7-2; CDR3 protein: CASSLGRSSTSGNTIYF; CDR3 DNA: TGTGCCAGCAGCTTAGGGCGGAGCTCTACCTCTGGAAACACCATATATTTT
J gene: TRBJ1-1; clone size: -; D gene: TRBD1; V gene: TRBV4-3; CDR3 protein: CASSQEKIAGGAEAFF; CDR3 DNA: TGCGCCAGCAGCCAAGAGAAGATCGCAGGGGGGGCTGAAGCTTTCTTT
J gene: TRBJ1-6; clone size: -; D gene: TRBD1; V gene: TRBV3-1/TRBV3-2; CDR3 protein: CASSPAGTGRNSPLHF; CDR3 DNA: TGTGCCAGCAGCCCGGCCGGGACAGGACGAAATTCACCCCTCCACTTT
J gene: TRBJ1-5; clone size: -; D gene: -; V gene: TRBV7-9; CDR3 protein: CASSLAEGTGPQHF; CDR3 DNA: TGTGCCAGCAGCTTAGCGGAGGGGACGGGGCCCCAGCATTTT
J gene: TRBJ1-4; clone size: -; D gene: TRBD1; V gene: TRBV5-6; CDR3 protein: CASSLVGTEINEKLFF; CDR3 DNA: TGTGCCAGCAGCTTGGTAGGGACAGAGATTAATGAAAAACTGTTTTTT
J gene: TRBJ1-2; clone size: -; D gene: TRBD1; V gene: TRBV28; CDR3 protein: CASSRQGYGYTF; CDR3 DNA: TGTGCCAGCAGTCGACAGGGGTACGGCTACACCTTC
J gene: TRBJ2-2; clone size: medium-sized; D gene: TRBD1; V gene: TRBV7-3; CDR3 protein: CASSHGTGGYTGELFF; CDR3 DNA: TGTGCCAGCAGCCACGGGACAGGGGGATACACCGGGGAGCTGTTTTTT
J gene: TRBJ1-1; clone size: -; D gene: -; V gene: TRBV6-2/TRBV6-3; CDR3 protein: CASSYSNTEAFF; CDR3 DNA: TGTGCCAGCAGTTACTCTAACACTGAAGCTTTCTTT
J gene: TRBJ1-1; clone size: -; D gene: TRBD1; V gene: TRBV6-6; CDR3 protein: CASSSGQGATEAFF; CDR3 DNA: TGTGCCAGCAGTTCCGGACAGGGTGCCACTGAAGCTTTCTTT
J gene: TRBJ2-2; clone size: -; D gene: -; V gene: TRBV11-3; CDR3 protein: CASSYDRLGELFF; CDR3 DNA: TGTGCCAGCAGCTATGATAGACTCGGGGAGCTGTTTTTT
J gene: TRBJ1-2; clone size: -; D gene: -; V gene: TRBV27; CDR3 protein: CASSLSVSRQIYGYTF; CDR3 DNA: TGTGCCAGCAGTTTATCGGTCAGTAGGCAGATCTATGGCTACACCTTC
J gene: TRBJ2-3; clone size: -; D gene: TRBD2; V gene: TRBV9; CDR3 protein: CASTPTVRGGPSTDTQYF; CDR3 DNA: TGTGCCAGCACCCCCACGGTGCGGGGGGGGCCTAGCACAGATACGCAGTATTTT
J gene: TRBJ1-2; clone size: few; D gene: -; V gene: TRBV6-2/TRBV6-3; CDR3 protein: CASSYSVSSNYGYTF; CDR3 DNA: TGTGCCAGCAGTTACTCGGTCAGTTCTAACTATGGCTACACCTTC
J gene: TRBJ2-5; clone size: -; D gene: TRBD1; V gene: TRBV28; CDR3 protein: CASTTDREYRETQYF; CDR3 DNA: TGTGCCAGCACTACAGACAGGGAGTACCGCGAGACCCAGTACTTC
J gene: TRBJ2-3; clone size: -; D gene: -; V gene: TRBV20-1; CDR3 protein: CSARADTQYF; CDR3 DNA: TGCAGTGCTAGAGCGGATACGCAGTATTTT